This T cell receptor beta chain came from a study of T cells expressing NK-cell markers. TCRdb re-called the 5' RACE reads and catalogs CDR3 proteins one per entry, DNA excluded. The repertoire table contains under 500,000 distinct CDR3 sequences. This clonotype was obtained from a woman aged 18-69 years in good health. The sequenced sample was blood T cells: a sorted CD56 or NKG2C T cell subset, CD4+ or CD8+ T cells, or bulk PBMC T cells (not recorded which).

The CDR3 reads CGTGQGNQPQHF. The V gene is TRBV27, the J gene TRBJ1-5; TCRdb names TRBD1, which stays unverified in the absence of DNA. The CDR3 extends over 12 amino acids. Germline assignment: CDR1 MNHEY and CDR2 SMNVEV (reference sequence).